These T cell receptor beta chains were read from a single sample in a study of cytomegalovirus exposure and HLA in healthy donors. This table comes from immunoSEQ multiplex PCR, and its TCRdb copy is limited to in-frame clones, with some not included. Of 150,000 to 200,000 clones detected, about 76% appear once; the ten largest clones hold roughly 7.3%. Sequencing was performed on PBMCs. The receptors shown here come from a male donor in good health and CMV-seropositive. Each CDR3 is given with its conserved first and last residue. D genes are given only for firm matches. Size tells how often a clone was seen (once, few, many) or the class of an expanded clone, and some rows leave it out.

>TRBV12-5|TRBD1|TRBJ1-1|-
CASAIQGGNPNTEAFF
TGTGCTAGTGCTATACAGGGGGGGAATCCGAACACTGAAGCTTTCTTT
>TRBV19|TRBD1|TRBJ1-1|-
CASKTGWGDTEAFF
TGTGCCAGCAAGACAGGGTGGGGAGACACTGAAGCTTTCTTT
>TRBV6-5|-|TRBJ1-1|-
CASSSRREARRYEAFF
TGTGCCAGCAGTTCCCGCCGGGAGGCCAGGCGATATGAAGCTTTCTTT
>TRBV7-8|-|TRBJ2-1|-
CASSLARWEPSYNEQFF
TGTGCCAGCAGCTTAGCACGCTGGGAGCCCTCCTACAATGAGCAGTTCTTC
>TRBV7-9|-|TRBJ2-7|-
CASSWVARDTPYEQYF
TGTGCCAGCAGCTGGGTGGCCAGGGACACTCCCTACGAGCAGTACTTC
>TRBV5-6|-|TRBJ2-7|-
CASSVTYEQYF
TGTGCCAGCAGCGTAACCTACGAGCAGTACTTC
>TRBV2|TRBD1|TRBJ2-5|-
CASSAGQGYETQYF
TGTGCCAGCAGTGCCGGACAGGGGTACGAGACCCAGTACTTC
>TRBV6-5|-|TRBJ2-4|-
CASSYSSVGEGYIQYF
TGTGCCAGCAGTTACTCGTCAGTGGGAGAGGGATACATTCAGTACTTC
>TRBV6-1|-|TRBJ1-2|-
CASSPGGRIDGYTF
TGTGCCAGCAGTCCCGGGGGGCGTATTGATGGCTACACCTTC
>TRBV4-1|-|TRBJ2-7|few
CASSQDNRDEQYF
TGCGCCAGCAGCCAAGATAACAGGGACGAGCAGTACTTC
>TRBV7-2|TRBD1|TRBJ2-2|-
CASSSGTGPGELFF
TGTGCCAGCAGCTCCGGGACAGGACCCGGGGAGCTGTTTTTT
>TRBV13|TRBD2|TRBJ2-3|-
CASSLLAGGRDTQYF
TGTGCCAGCAGCTTGCTAGCGGGGGGGCGGGATACGCAGTATTTT
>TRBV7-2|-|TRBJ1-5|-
CASSFQELPQHF
TGTGCCAGCAGCTTCCAGGAACTGCCCCAGCATTTT
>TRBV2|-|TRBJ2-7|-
CASSEETRDAAGEQYF
TGTGCCAGCAGTGAAGAAACCCGAGACGCCGCGGGGGAGCAGTACTTC
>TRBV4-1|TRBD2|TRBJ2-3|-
CASSQVDGGAADTQYF
TGCGCCAGCAGCCAAGTTGACGGGGGGGCGGCAGATACGCAGTATTTT
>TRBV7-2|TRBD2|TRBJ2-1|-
CASSWVAGGTLVEQFF
TGTGCCAGCAGCTGGGTGGCGGGGGGGACATTAGTGGAGCAGTTCTTC
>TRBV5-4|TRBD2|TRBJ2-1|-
CASSVPSGAFLNEQFF
TGTGCCAGCAGCGTACCTAGCGGGGCTTTTCTCAATGAGCAGTTCTTC
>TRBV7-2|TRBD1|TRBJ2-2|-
CASSRDRGNTGELFF
TGTGCCAGCAGCCGGGACAGGGGCAACACCGGGGAGCTGTTTTTT
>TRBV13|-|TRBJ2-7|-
CASSLGRPNDEQYF
TGTGCCAGCAGCTTAGGCAGGCCCAATGACGAGCAGTACTTC
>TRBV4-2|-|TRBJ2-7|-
CASSQESSGPYEQYF
TGTGCCAGCAGCCAAGAGTCGTCAGGGCCCTACGAGCAGTACTTC
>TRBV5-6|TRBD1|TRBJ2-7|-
CASNSGGSSYEQYF
TGTGCCAGCAACTCAGGGGGAAGCTCCTACGAGCAGTACTTC
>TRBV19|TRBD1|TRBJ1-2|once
CASSPTGGNGYTF
TGTGCCAGTAGCCCTACAGGGGGGAATGGCTACACCTTC
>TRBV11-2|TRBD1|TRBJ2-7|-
CASSTGTGSREQYF
TGTGCCAGCAGCACCGGGACAGGGTCTCGCGAGCAGTACTTC
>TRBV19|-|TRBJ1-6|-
CASSARTMGLYSYNSPLHF
TGTGCCAGTAGTGCCCGCACTATGGGTCTGTACTCCTATAATTCACCCCTCCACTTT
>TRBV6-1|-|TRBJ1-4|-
CASSAQVATNEKLFF
TGTGCCAGCAGTGCACAGGTTGCAACTAATGAAAAACTGTTTTTT
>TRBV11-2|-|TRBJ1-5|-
CASSPSPDQPQHF
TGTGCCAGCAGCCCTAGTCCTGATCAGCCCCAGCATTTT
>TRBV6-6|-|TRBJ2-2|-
CASRKGGPDTGELFF
TGTGCCAGCAGGAAGGGGGGGCCAGATACCGGGGAGCTGTTTTTT
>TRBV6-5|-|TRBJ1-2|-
CASSYAGRTTNGYTF
TGTGCCAGCAGTTACGCGGGACGAACAACGAATGGCTACACCTTC
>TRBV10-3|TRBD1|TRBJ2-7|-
CAIRALGTDKVYEQYF
TGTGCCATCAGAGCTCTAGGGACAGACAAAGTCTACGAGCAGTACTTC
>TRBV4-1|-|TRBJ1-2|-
CASSQGASGSSYGYTF
TGCGCCAGCAGCCAAGGGGCATCCGGTAGTAGCTATGGCTACACCTTC
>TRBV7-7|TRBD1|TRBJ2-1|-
CASSYRTGGSDEQFF
TGTGCTAGCAGCTACCGGACAGGGGGCTCTGATGAGCAGTTCTTC
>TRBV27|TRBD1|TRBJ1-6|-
CASRPDRGTSPLHF
TGTGCCAGCAGACCCGACAGGGGGACTTCACCCCTCCACTTT
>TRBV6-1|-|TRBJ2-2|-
CASSTSTGELFF
TGTGCCAGCAGCACTAGCACCGGGGAGCTGTTTTTT
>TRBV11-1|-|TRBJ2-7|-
CASSSLWHEQYF
TGTGCCAGCAGCTCCCTTTGGCACGAGCAGTACTTC
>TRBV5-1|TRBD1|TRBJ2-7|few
CASSSGQRGQNEQYF
TGCGCCAGCAGCTCGGGACAGAGGGGGCAAAACGAGCAGTACTTC
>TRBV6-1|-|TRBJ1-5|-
CASSGHRDNQPQHF
TGTGCCAGCAGTGGCCACCGGGACAATCAGCCCCAGCATTTT
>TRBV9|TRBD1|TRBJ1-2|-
CASSVGGDSSSNYGYTF
TGTGCCAGCAGCGTAGGGGGGGACAGTAGCTCTAACTATGGCTACACCTTC
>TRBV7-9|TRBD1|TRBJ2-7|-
CASSSGTGLYEQYF
TGTGCCAGCAGCTCGGGGACAGGCCTCTACGAGCAGTACTTC
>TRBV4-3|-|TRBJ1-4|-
CASSQATRGQDEKLFF
TGCGCCAGCAGCCAAGCCACGCGAGGGCAGGATGAAAAACTGTTTTTT
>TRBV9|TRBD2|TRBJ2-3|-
CASNPVAGGTDTQYF
TGTGCCAGCAACCCAGTAGCGGGGGGTACAGATACGCAGTATTTT
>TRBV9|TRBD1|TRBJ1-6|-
CASSAGTGHSPLHF
TGTGCCAGCAGCGCCGGGACAGGACATTCACCCCTCCACTTT
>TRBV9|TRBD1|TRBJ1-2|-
CASNGGGGLNGNYGYTF
TGTGCCAGCAATGGAGGAGGGGGCCTAAACGGAAACTATGGCTACACCTTC
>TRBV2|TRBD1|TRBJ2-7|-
CASMGQGASEQYF
TGTGCCAGCATGGGGCAGGGGGCGTCTGAGCAGTACTTC
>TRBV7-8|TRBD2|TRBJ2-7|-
CASSSGFSGGWYF
TGTGCCAGCAGCTCAGGCTTTAGCGGGGGTTGGTACTTC
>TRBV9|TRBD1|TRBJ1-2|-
CASSVGQGPSYGYTF
TGTGCCAGCAGCGTAGGACAGGGGCCTAGCTATGGCTACACCTTC
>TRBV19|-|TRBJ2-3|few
CASQGSTRGADTQYF
TGTGCCAGTCAGGGGTCGACTCGGGGGGCAGATACGCAGTATTTT
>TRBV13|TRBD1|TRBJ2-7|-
CASIRQGSSYEQYF
TGTGCCAGCATTCGACAGGGGTCCTCCTACGAGCAGTACTTC
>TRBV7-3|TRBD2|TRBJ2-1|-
CASSLSAGGDEQFF
TGTGCCAGCAGCTTATCCGCGGGGGGGGATGAGCAGTTCTTC
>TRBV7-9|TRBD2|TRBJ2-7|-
CASSLDPGLAVHEQYF
TGTGCCAGCAGCTTAGATCCGGGACTAGCCGTCCACGAGCAGTACTTC
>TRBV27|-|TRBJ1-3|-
CASSHGTPSSGNTIYF
TGTGCCAGCAGTCACGGGACACCGAGCTCTGGAAACACCATATATTTT
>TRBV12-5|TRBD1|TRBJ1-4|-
CASGPSQGVGEKLFF
TGTGCTAGTGGTCCCTCACAGGGGGTGGGGGAAAAACTGTTTTTT
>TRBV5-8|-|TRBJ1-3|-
CASSLIPGNTIYF
TGTGCCAGCAGCTTGATTCCGGGAAACACCATATATTTT
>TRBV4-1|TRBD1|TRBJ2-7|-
CASSQADRGSEQYF
TGCGCCAGCAGCCAGGCTGACAGGGGAAGCGAGCAGTACTTC
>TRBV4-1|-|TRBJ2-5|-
CASSQDIVETQYF
TGCGCCAGCAGCCAAGATATTGTAGAGACCCAGTACTTC
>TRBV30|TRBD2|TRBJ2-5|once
CAWGGSGGWTQYF
TGTGCCTGGGGGGGTAGCGGGGGGTGGACCCAGTACTTC
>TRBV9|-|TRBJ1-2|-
CASSVDSYGYTF
TGTGCCAGCAGCGTAGACTCCTATGGCTACACCTTC
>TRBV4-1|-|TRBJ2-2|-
CASSQEFPDSTGELFF
TGCGCCAGCAGCCAAGAGTTCCCCGACTCCACCGGGGAGCTGTTTTTT
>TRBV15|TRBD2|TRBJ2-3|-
CATSMSGGRSTDTQYF
TGTGCCACCAGCATGAGCGGGGGGCGTAGCACAGATACGCAGTATTTT
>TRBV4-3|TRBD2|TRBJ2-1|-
CASSHLAGGGYNELFF
TGCGCCAGCAGCCATTTAGCGGGGGGGGGATACAATGAGCTCTTCTTC
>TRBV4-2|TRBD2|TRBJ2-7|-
CASSPTSGASYEQYF
TGTGCCAGCAGCCCGACTAGCGGGGCCAGCTACGAGCAGTACTTC